The sequence of this T cell receptor beta chain was determined in a study of blood T cell repertoires in COVID-19. Overall study: Some COVID-19 samples were acute and others convalescent; all came from the United States, Italy and Spain. The analysed material was cDNA or gDNA that came from T cells, B-cell-depleted T cells, or PBMCs.

In the original processing: Researchers report that nucleated cell counts were estimated from reference gene primer amplification. Method: immunoSEQ multiplex PCR; TCRdb's copy keeps in-frame clones and lacks some. The V and J calls and clone size were taken over from that table, and D and trimming were inferred from the DNA. The sample shows nearly 55,000 clones, roughly 86% of them seen only once. Per germline, CDR1 MNHEY and CDR2 SVGAGI. V gave up 2 bases and J gave up 8 bases, with 15 bases separating them. The CDR3 consists of 14 residues. The receptor was derived from a man aged 65 to 85 with active COVID-19. The chain recombines TRBV6-5 with TRBJ1-2; D remains ambiguous. Sequencing was carried out using peripheral blood. In DNA, the CDR3 is TGTGCCAGCAGTTACAGCGAGACCTCCGACGGCTACACCTTC. It specifies CASSYSETSDGYTF.